This T cell receptor beta chain stems from a study of blood T cell repertoires in COVID-19. Study summary: Samples came from the United States, Italy and Spain, spanning acute and convalescent COVID-19. From T cells, B-cell-depleted T cells, or PBMCs came the material, which was cDNA or gDNA.

Only a few counts were recorded for this clone. Original methodology: The assay estimated nucleated cells by amplifying reference gene primers. The assay was immunoSEQ multiplex PCR, and TCRdb's table has in-frame clones only and misses some. V and J calls and clone size come straight from that table; D and trimming were deduced from the DNA. The sample includes hundreds of thousands of clones, over 80% of them seen just once. In germline, CDR1 is SGHTA, CDR2 FQGTGA. V gave up 5 bases and J gave up 9 bases; unmatched junction bases: 9. There are 14 residues in the CDR3. The TCR was taken from a woman aged 18-30 years with acute or convalescent COVID-19. Material for sequencing was peripheral blood. This chain uses TRBV7-3 with TRBJ2-1; 8 nucleotides align to TRBD2. The CDR3 sequence is CASSAGGLDAEQFF. The CDR3 DNA is TGTGCCAGCAGCGCGGGGGGCCTAGACGCTGAGCAGTTCTTC.